The present T cell receptor (beta chain) was sequenced within a study of cytomegalovirus exposure and HLA in healthy donors. The V gene's germline CDR1 is LGHNT and CDR2 FRNRAP. The CDR3 is made up of 13 amino acids. 60 Vbeta and 13 Jbeta primers were used in PCR. Some clones are missing from TCRdb's copy, which holds only in-frame ones; the method was immunoSEQ multiplex PCR. Altogether under 200,000 clones are present, 70% to 90% being singletons, with the ten largest covering about a tenth. Broader study findings: Cytomegalovirus association was listed for roughly 160 TCR beta chains. About 90% or about 30% of the time was how often most TCR beta V segments were productive, according to an earlier analysis.

With respect to this clone: As yet, its antigen is unknown.

Material for sequencing was PBMCs. The rearrangement links TRBV12-5 to TRBJ2-5, with 9 bases identical to TRBD1. Near its end, the DNA agrees better with TRBJ2-7, so the J call may be wrong. The origin of this receptor is a man aged 18 to 30 in good health and CMV-seropositive. Here the CDR3 reads CASGPGQGSEQYF. The CDR3 bases are TGTGCTAGTGGTCCGGGACAGGGTTCCGAGCAGTACTTC.